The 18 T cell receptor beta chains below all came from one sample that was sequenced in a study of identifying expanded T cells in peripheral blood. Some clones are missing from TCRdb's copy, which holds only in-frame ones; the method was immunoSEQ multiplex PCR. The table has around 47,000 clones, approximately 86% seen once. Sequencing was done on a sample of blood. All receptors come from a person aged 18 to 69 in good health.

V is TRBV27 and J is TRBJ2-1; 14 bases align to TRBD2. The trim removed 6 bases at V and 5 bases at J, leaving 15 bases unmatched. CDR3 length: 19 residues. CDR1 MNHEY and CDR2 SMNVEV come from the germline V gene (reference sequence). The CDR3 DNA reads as TGTGCCAGCAGGGGGACAGGGATCCGACTAGCGGGAGGGAACAATGAGCAGTTCTTC. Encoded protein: CASRGTGIRLAGGNNEQFF.

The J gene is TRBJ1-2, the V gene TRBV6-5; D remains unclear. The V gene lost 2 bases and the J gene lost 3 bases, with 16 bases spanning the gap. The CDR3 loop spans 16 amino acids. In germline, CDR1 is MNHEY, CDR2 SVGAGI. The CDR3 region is CASSYGPGRNYYGYTF. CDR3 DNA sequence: TGTGCCAGCAGTTACGGGCCCGGACGGAACTACTATGGCTACACCTTC.

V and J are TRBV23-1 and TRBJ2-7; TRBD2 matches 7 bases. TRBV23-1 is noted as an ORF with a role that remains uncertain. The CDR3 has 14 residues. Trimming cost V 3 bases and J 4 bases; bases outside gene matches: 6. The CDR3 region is CASSQGGRKYEQYF. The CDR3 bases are TGCGCCAGCAGTCAGGGGGGGAGGAAATACGAGCAGTACTTC.

In DNA, the CDR3 is TGTGCCAGCAGTAGGGGACCGAAAGAAAAACTGTTTTTT. Its translation: CASSRGPKEKLFF. The chain links TRBV2 to TRBJ1-4; D possibly corresponds to TRBD1 (5 bases). CDR3 length: 13 amino acids. In germline, CDR1 is SNHLY, CDR2 FYNNEI. V was clipped by 5 bases and J by 8 bases, with 12 bases between them.

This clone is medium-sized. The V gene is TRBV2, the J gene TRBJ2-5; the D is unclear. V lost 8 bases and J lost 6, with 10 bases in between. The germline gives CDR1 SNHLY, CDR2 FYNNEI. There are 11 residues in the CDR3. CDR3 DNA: TGTGCCAGCGCAGGTTGGCAGACCCAGTACTTC. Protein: CASAGWQTQYF.

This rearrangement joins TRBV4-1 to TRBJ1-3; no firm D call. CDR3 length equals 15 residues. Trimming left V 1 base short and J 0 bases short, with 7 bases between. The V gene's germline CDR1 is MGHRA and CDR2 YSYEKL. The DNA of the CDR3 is TGCGCCAGCAGCCAAGGGGAAAACTCTGGAAACACCATATATTTT. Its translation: CASSQGENSGNTIYF.

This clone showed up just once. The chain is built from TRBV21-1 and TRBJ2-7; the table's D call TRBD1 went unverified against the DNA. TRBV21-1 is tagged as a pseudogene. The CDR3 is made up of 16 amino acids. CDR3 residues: CASSKSQGPSSYEQYV. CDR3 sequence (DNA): TGTGCCAGCAGCAAATCTCAGGGGCCAAGCTCCTACGAGCAGTACGTC.

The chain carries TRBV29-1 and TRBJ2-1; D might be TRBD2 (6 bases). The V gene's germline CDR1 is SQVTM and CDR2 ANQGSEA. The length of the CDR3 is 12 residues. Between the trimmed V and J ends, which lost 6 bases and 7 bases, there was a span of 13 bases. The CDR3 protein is CSVGPSGNEQFF. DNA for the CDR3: TGCAGCGTGGGTCCGAGCGGGAATGAGCAGTTCTTC.

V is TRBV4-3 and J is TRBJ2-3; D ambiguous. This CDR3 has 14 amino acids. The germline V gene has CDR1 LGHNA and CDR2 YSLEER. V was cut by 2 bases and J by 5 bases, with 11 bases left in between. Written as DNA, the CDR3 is TGCGCCAGCAGCCAACGACCGGGCTTAGATACGCAGTATTTT. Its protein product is CASSQRPGLDTQYF.

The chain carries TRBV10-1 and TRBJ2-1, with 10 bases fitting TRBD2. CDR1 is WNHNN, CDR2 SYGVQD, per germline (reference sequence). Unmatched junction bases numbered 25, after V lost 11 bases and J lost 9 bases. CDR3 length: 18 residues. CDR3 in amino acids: CAVSVRRGLQREGSEQFF. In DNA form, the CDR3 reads TGCGCCGTCTCAGTACGGAGGGGGCTACAGCGGGAGGGGAGTGAGCAGTTCTTC.

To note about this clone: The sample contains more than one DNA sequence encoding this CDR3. The CDR3 loop reads CATSKGSDYGYTF. For the CDR3, the DNA is TGTGCCACCAGCAAGGGCAGCGACTATGGCTACACCTTC. The rearrangement links TRBV15 to TRBJ1-2; no definite D call. Germline V lookup: CDR1 LNHNV, CDR2 YYDKDF (reference sequence). Trimming took off 4 bases at V and 3 bases at J, with 9 bases between the two ends. There are 13 residues in the CDR3.

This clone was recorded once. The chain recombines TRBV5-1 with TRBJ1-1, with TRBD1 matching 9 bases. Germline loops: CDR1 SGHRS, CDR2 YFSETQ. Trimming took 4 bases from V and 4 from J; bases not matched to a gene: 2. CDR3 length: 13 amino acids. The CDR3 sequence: CASSDRGTTEAFF. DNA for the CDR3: TGCGCCAGCAGCGACAGGGGGACCACTGAAGCTTTCTTT.

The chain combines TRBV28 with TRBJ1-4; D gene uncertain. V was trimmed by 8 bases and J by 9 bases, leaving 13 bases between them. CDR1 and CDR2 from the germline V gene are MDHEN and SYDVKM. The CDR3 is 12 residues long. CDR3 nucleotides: TGTGCCAGCGGCCCGCGGCCTAAAAAACTGTTTTTT. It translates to CASGPRPKKLFF.

CDR3 nucleotide sequence: TGCGCCAGCAGCTTGGCCGGGGCGCTCGACTATGGCTACACCTTC. Its protein is CASSLAGALDYGYTF. The chain recombines TRBV5-1 with TRBJ1-2; weak D call: TRBD1 (5 bases). This CDR3 spans 15 amino acids. Germline lookup yields CDR1 SGHRS and CDR2 YFSETQ. V lost 0 bases, J lost 3 bases, and 12 bases lay in between.

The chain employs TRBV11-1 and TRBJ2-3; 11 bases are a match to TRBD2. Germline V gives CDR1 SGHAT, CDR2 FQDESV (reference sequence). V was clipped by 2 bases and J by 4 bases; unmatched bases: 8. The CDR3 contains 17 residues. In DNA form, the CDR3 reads TGTGCCAGCAGCTTAAATAGCGGGGGGGCTTTCGCAGATACGCAGTATTTT. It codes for CASSLNSGGAFADTQYF.

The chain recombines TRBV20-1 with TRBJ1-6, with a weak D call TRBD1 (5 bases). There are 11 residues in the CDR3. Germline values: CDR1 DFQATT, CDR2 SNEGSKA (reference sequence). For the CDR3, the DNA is TGCAGCGCCCGAGAGACAGCAAACCTCCACTTT. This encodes CSARETANLHF.

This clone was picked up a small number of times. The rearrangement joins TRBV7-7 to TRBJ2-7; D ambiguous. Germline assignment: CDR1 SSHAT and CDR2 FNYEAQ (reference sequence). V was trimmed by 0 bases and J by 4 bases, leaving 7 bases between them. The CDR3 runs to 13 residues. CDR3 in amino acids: CASSLAQGYEQYF. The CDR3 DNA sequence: TGTGCCAGCAGCTTAGCGCAAGGGTACGAGCAGTACTTC.

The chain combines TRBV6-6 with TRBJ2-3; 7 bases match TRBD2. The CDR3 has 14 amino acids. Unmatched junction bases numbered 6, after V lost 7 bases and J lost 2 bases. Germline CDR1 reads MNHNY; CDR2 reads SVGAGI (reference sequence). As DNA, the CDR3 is TGTGCCAGCAAAGGCGGGAGCGACACAGATACGCAGTATTTT. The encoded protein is CASKGGSDTDTQYF.